Each of the 9 T cell receptor beta chains below was sequenced from the same sample in a study of T cells after yellow fever vaccination (dated by TCRdb to about 2019). The treatment or condition tag for this specimen amounts to: live attenuated yellow fever vaccine strain. Libraries came from 5' RACE. For sequencing, an Illumina NovaSeq 6000 was employed. TCRdb cleaned the public reads at Q25 with fastp, built clones with MiXCR and kept in-frame beta chains. Rows are unified per CDR3 protein, each entry keeping the most common DNA and genes. This sample comprises 400,000 to 450,000 distinct CDR3 sequences, 15% to 20% of them detected only once. Jointly, the top ten make up 18% of the sample. The sample was PBMCs, taken before the yellow fever booster vaccination. These receptors all come from a man aged 18 to 29 who received the YFV17D yellow fever vaccine.

This clonotype was recorded at least ten times. The chain couples TRBV20-1 to TRBJ2-4; D not resolved. CDR1 and CDR2 from the germline V gene are DFQATT and SNEGSKA (reference sequence). Trimming pared 7 bases from V and 0 bases from J, leaving 16 bases between. CDR3 length: 15 amino acids. The CDR3 DNA is TGCAGTGTGGGCCGAGCCGTTGTAGCCAAAAACATTCAGTACTTC. As protein: CSVGRAVVAKNIQYF.

This clonotype was counted only a few times. The chain has TRBV4-2 and TRBJ2-3, with TRBD2 as a possible D gene (5 bases). This CDR3 contains 15 residues. The V and J ends lost 0 bases and 2 bases respectively, with 9 bases between them. The germline CDR1 and CDR2 sequences are LGHNA and YNFKEQ. CDR3 loop: CASSQEAGLTDTQYF. In nucleotides, the CDR3 is TGTGCCAGCAGCCAAGAGGCGGGCCTCACAGATACGCAGTATTTT.

This clonotype was detected a few times. The genes are TRBV20-1 and TRBJ1-1; possibly TRBD1 for D (5 bases). The CDR3 has 14 amino acids. Trimming left V 3 bases short and J 5 bases short, with 16 bases between. CDR1 and CDR2 (germline): DFQATT, SNEGSKA (reference sequence). The CDR3 coding sequence is TGCAGTGCTAGTATGCCGGGGGGGAGAACTGAAGCTTTCTTT. Amino acid sequence: CSASMPGGRTEAFF.

This clonotype was counted a few times. This chain uses TRBV28 with TRBJ1-6, with TRBD1 as a possible D gene (6 bases). Germline V gene data show CDR1 as MDHEN and CDR2 as SYDVKM. Trimming took 5 bases from V and 7 from J, leaving 18 bases between them. The CDR3 spans 16 residues. Here the CDR3 reads CASSASQGPGNSPLHF. The CDR3 DNA sequence: TGTGCCAGCAGTGCTTCACAGGGTCCGGGGAATTCACCCCTCCACTTT.

V usage is TRBV20-1 and J usage is TRBJ2-7, with 11 bases lining up with TRBD2. The germline gives CDR1 DFQATT, CDR2 SNEGSKA (reference sequence). Germline trimming cut 0 bases from V and 0 bases from J; bases unmatched to any gene: 7. The CDR3 extends over 17 amino acids. DNA for the CDR3: TGCAGTGCTAGAGATCCTAGCGGGGGGACGAGCTCCTACGAGCAGTACGTC. Protein: CSARDPSGGTSSYEQYV.

The V gene is TRBV6-1, the J gene TRBJ1-2; D unresolved. The germline CDR1 and CDR2 sequences are MNHNS and SASEGT. CDR3 length: 16 residues. Trimming stripped 7 bases from V and 0 bases from J, with 18 bases between. The CDR3 DNA is TGTGCCAGCATGAGCAGAATTAATAGAGCTAACTATGGCTACACCTTC. Its protein is CASMSRINRANYGYTF.

CDR3 sequence (DNA): TGTGCCAGCAGTGAACGAGGGGGCAAAGCTTTCTTT. Translation gives CASSERGGKAFF. The V gene is TRBV6-5, the J gene TRBJ1-1, with 7 nucleotides matching TRBD1. The V gene's germline CDR1 is MNHEY and CDR2 SVGAGI. The CDR3 totals 12 residues. The V gene end was trimmed by 5 bases and the J gene end by 9 bases; junction bases not matched to a gene: 6.

V and J are TRBV12-3 or TRBV12-4 and TRBJ2-3, with 7 bases fitting TRBD2. This CDR3 is built from 13 residues. V was pared by 3 bases and J by 5 bases, with 2 bases of the junction left unmatched. Here the CDR3 reads CASSFGGKDTQYF. Here the CDR3 DNA reads TGTGCCAGCAGTTTCGGGGGGAAAGATACGCAGTATTTT.

The chain recombines TRBV18 with TRBJ1-3; no definite D call. V was clipped by 2 bases and J by 2 bases, with 10 bases between them. Per germline, CDR1 KGHSH and CDR2 LQKENI. The CDR3 covers 15 residues. Written as DNA, the CDR3 is TGTGCCAGCTCACCAAGGACGCGGGCTGGAAACACCATATATTTT. It encodes CASSPRTRAGNTIYF.